Listed here are 30 T cell receptor beta chains from one sample, sequenced in a study of T cell responses to AZD1222 COVID-19 vaccine. The repertoire was sequenced with immunoSEQ multiplex PCR; TCRdb's copy has only in-frame clones and lacks some. The table has roughly 150,000 clones, 91% seen once. Material: peripheral blood, obtained on day 0 of AZD1222 vaccination. The receptors were sampled from an adult in good health.

This rearrangement joins TRBV10-1 to TRBJ2-3; weak D call: TRBD1 (6 bases). Germline CDR1 is WNHNN and CDR2 is SYGVQD (reference sequence). Trimming shortened V by 3 bases and J by 4 bases, and 11 bases separated the two germline ends. CDR3 length equals 14 residues. The CDR3 sequence is CASSERGWADTQYF. The CDR3 nucleotides are TGCGCCAGCAGTGAAAGGGGGTGGGCAGATACGCAGTATTTT.

The chain has TRBV7-9 and TRBJ2-2; D possibly matches TRBD1 or TRBD2 (5 bases each). CDR1 is SEHNR, CDR2 FQNEAQ, per germline (reference sequence). V lost 1 base to trimming and J lost 7 bases, with 13 bases between them. The CDR3 is made up of 15 amino acids. This chain's CDR3 is CASSLVRGAGGELFF. In nucleotides, the CDR3 is TGTGCCAGCAGCTTAGTCCGGGGCGCGGGCGGGGAGCTGTTTTTT. The variable domain in full, with the rest retrieved from reference TRBV7-9 and TRBJ2-2, is DTGVSQNPRHKITKRGQNVTFRCDPISEHNRLYWYRQTLGQGPEFLTYFQNEAQLEKSRLLSDRFSAERPKGSFSTLEIQRTEQGDSAMYLCASSLVRGAGGELFFGEGSRLTVL.

The chain couples TRBV6-5 to TRBJ2-7; weak D call: TRBD2 (6 bases). V gave up 4 bases and J gave up 2 bases, with 18 bases separating them. The length of the CDR3 is 16 residues. Germline V gene sequence: CDR1 MNHEY, CDR2 SVGAGI. CDR3 loop: CASSSSAGSWAYEQYF. CDR3 DNA sequence: TGTGCCAGCAGTTCGTCCGCGGGGAGTTGGGCCTACGAGCAGTACTTC.

The V and J genes are TRBV10-1 and TRBJ2-7, with D maybe TRBD1 (6 bases). This CDR3 is built from 12 residues. V lost 2 bases and J lost 5, with 7 bases in between. The germline V gene has CDR1 WNHNN and CDR2 SYGVQD (reference sequence). The CDR3 coding sequence is TGCGCCAGCAGTGAGAACAGGGACGAGCAGTACTTC. Its translation: CASSENRDEQYF.

This rearrangement joins TRBV19 to TRBJ2-7; D not resolved. Germline V gene lookup returns CDR1 LNHDA and CDR2 SQIVND (reference sequence). The CDR3 runs 16 residues. Trimming cost V 1 base and J 4 bases, with 17 bases left between them. The CDR3 DNA reads TGTGCCAGTAGTATAGCTAGGGAACCCTACCTTTACGAGCAGTACTTC. Amino acid sequence: CASSIAREPYLYEQYF.

The chain joins TRBV10-3 to TRBJ1-1; 12 bases are shared with TRBD1. The ends lost 6 bases at V and 6 bases at J; junction bases unmatched: 5. CDR3 length: 14 residues. Germline V gives CDR1 ENHRY, CDR2 SYGVKD. In nucleotides, the CDR3 is TGTGCCATCAGAAGCGGGACAGGGGGCCCTGAAGCTTTCTTT. Protein product: CAIRSGTGGPEAFF.

This clone was counted a few times. This sequence joins TRBV7-2 and TRBJ1-1, with TRBD1 as a possible D gene (5 bases). V lost 1 base to trimming and J lost 3 bases, with 9 bases between them. Per the germline V gene, CDR1 is SGHTA and CDR2 is FQGNSA. The CDR3 has 14 amino acids. The CDR3 sequence: CASSLVWGDTEAFF. The CDR3 DNA is TGTGCCAGCAGCTTAGTTTGGGGGGACACTGAAGCTTTCTTT.

The chain is built from TRBV5-6 and TRBJ2-1; 8 positions agree with TRBD2. This CDR3 is 16 amino acids long. Per the germline V gene, CDR1 is SGHDT and CDR2 is YYEEEE. Unmatched junction bases numbered 7, after V lost 2 bases and J lost 3 bases. The CDR3: CASSFGAGVLYNEQFF. In nucleotides, the CDR3 is TGTGCCAGCAGCTTCGGAGCGGGAGTGCTCTACAATGAGCAGTTCTTC.

This clone was seen only a few times. This chain connects TRBV7-6 to TRBJ2-1; the match to TRBD2 covers 11 bases. Germline trimming cut 2 bases from V and 10 bases from J; bases unmatched to any gene: 7. This CDR3 spans 15 amino acids. Germline CDR1 is SGHVS and CDR2 is FNYEAQ. The CDR3 coding sequence is TGTGCCAGCAGCTTAATAGGGACTAGCGGAGTAGAGCAGTTCTTC. Translated, it gives CASSLIGTSGVEQFF. Using reference TRBV7-6 and TRBJ2-1 for the parts outside the CDR3, the full variable domain is GAGVSQSPRYKVTKRGQDVALRCDPISGHVSLYWYRQALGQGPEFLTYFNYEAQQDKSGLPNDRFSAERPEGSISTLTIQRTEQRDSAMYRCASSLIGTSGVEQFFGPGTRLTVL.

V gene TRBV7-8 combines with J gene TRBJ1-1; D remains ambiguous. From germline, CDR1 is SGHVS and CDR2 FQNEAQ. Trimming removed 5 bases from V and 3 bases from J, with 22 bases in between. This CDR3 has 17 amino acids. CDR3 protein: CASSPRGTRKVYTEAFF. The DNA of the CDR3 is TGTGCCAGCAGCCCGCGAGGCACGAGAAAGGTTTACACTGAAGCTTTCTTT.

The chain has TRBV5-4 and TRBJ1-2; tentatively, D is TRBD1 (5 bases). Per the germline V gene, CDR1 is SGHNT and CDR2 is YYREEE (reference sequence). The CDR3 loop spans 13 amino acids. The V end lost 3 bases, the J end lost 2 bases, and 8 bases lay between the germline ends. CDR3 residues: CASSWDGNYGYTF. The CDR3 DNA reads TGTGCCAGCAGCTGGGACGGGAACTATGGCTACACCTTC.

The J gene is TRBJ1-1, the V gene TRBV4-3; D not resolved. This CDR3 has 13 amino acids. Germline V gene data show CDR1 as LGHNA and CDR2 as YSLEER. V was clipped by 1 base and J by 2 bases, with 5 bases between them. This CDR3 is CASSQGHNTEAFF. CDR3 DNA: TGCGCCAGCAGCCAAGGCCATAACACTGAAGCTTTCTTT.

V is TRBV28 and J is TRBJ2-7; TRBD1 might be the D (6 bases). Trimming took off 4 bases at V and 6 bases at J, with 10 bases between the two ends. The CDR3 consists of 12 residues. Germline V gene lookup returns CDR1 MDHEN and CDR2 SYDVKM. The CDR3 coding sequence is TGTGCCAGCAGTTCGGACAGTACCGAGCAGTACTTC. This sequence encodes CASSSDSTEQYF.

V and J are TRBV19 and TRBJ2-7, with 9 bases fitting TRBD1. Germline values: CDR1 LNHDA, CDR2 SQIVND (reference sequence). V trimming: 3 bases; J trimming: 3 bases; junction bases outside the gene matches: 3. The CDR3 has 14 residues. The CDR3 nucleotides read TGTGCCAGTAGTATGGGGACAGGGAACTACGAGCAGTACTTC. Protein product: CASSMGTGNYEQYF.

The V gene is TRBV18, the J gene TRBJ1-1; 7 positions match TRBD1. In germline, CDR1 is KGHSH, CDR2 LQKENI. Trimming took 1 base from V and 3 from J; bases not matched to a gene: 2. The length of the CDR3 is 14 residues. The DNA of the CDR3 is TGTGCCAGCTCACCACAGGGGGCGGACACTGAAGCTTTCTTT. The encoded protein is CASSPQGADTEAFF.

The gene calls are TRBV7-2 and TRBJ2-1; the D call may be TRBD1 or TRBD2 (5 bases each). V lost 8 bases and J lost 5, with 16 bases in between. Germline CDR1 and CDR2: SGHTA and FQGNSA. This CDR3 has 14 residues. CDR3 amino acids: CASLRDVRNNEQFF. In DNA, the CDR3 is TGTGCCAGCCTCCGGGACGTAAGAAACAATGAGCAGTTCTTC.

The rearrangement joins TRBV28 to TRBJ2-1; D possibly matches TRBD1 or TRBD2 (5 bases each). Germline loops: CDR1 MDHEN, CDR2 SYDVKM. The CDR3 runs to 15 residues. V dropped 6 bases and J dropped 4 bases, with 16 bases sitting between them. The chain's CDR3 is CASSRTAGSYNEQFF. The CDR3 DNA reads as TGTGCCAGCAGCCGGACTGCAGGGTCGTACAATGAGCAGTTCTTC.

V is TRBV5-4 and J is TRBJ1-3, with D possibly matching TRBD1 (6 bases). The CDR3 spans 15 residues. Trimming removed 4 bases at V and 5 bases at J, with 16 bases between. CDR1 and CDR2 from the germline V gene are SGHNT and YYREEE (reference sequence). The CDR3 is CASSIRDKPRNTIYF. For the CDR3, the DNA is TGTGCCAGCAGCATACGGGACAAACCTCGAAACACCATATATTTT.

V gene TRBV7-2 combines with J gene TRBJ1-1; D possibly corresponds to TRBD1 (6 bases). The germline V and J ends were trimmed by 4 bases and 4 bases, with 22 bases remaining between them. CDR1 and CDR2 from the germline V gene are SGHTA and FQGNSA. This CDR3 region has 17 residues. The CDR3 spells CASSSVGGGRLATEAFF. In nucleotides, the CDR3 is TGTGCCAGCAGCTCCGTCGGTGGGGGGCGCCTGGCCACTGAAGCTTTCTTT.

The rearrangement joins TRBV9 to TRBJ2-6, with D tentatively TRBD2 (5 bases). CDR1 and CDR2 (germline): SGDLS, YYNGEE. The CDR3 contains 14 residues. V shed 5 bases and J shed 0 bases, with 6 bases lying between them. The CDR3 region is CASRGASGANVLTF. In DNA form, the CDR3 reads TGTGCCAGCAGGGGAGCCTCTGGGGCCAACGTCCTGACTTTC.

Here the CDR3 DNA reads TGTGCCAGCAGTTCTGGCGGTTGGACAGAAGATAACTATGGCTACACCTTC. This sequence encodes CASSSGGWTEDNYGYTF. The V gene is TRBV28, the J gene TRBJ1-2; possible D gene TRBD1, 6 bases. This CDR3 has 17 residues. CDR1 and CDR2 (germline): MDHEN, SYDVKM. V gave up 4 bases and J gave up 1 base, with 19 bases separating them.

The chain combines TRBV28 with TRBJ2-7; possibly TRBD1 for D (6 bases). The CDR3 covers 15 residues. The V end lost 5 bases, the J end lost 3 bases, and 17 bases lay between the germline ends. CDR1 MDHEN and CDR2 SYDVKM come from the germline V gene. CDR3 sequence (DNA): TGTGCCAGCAGTGGACCCGGGACATTGATCTACGAGCAGTACTTC. Translation: CASSGPGTLIYEQYF.

The chain combines TRBV7-9 with TRBJ1-2; 9 positions match TRBD1. The CDR3 has 15 residues. Germline CDR1 SEHNR, CDR2 FQNEAQ (reference sequence). V lost 5 bases, J lost 1 base, and 5 bases stayed unmatched. CDR3 DNA sequence: TGTGCCAGCAGCAGGACAGGGGCCCTTAACTATGGCTACACCTTC. Translated, it gives CASSRTGALNYGYTF. Using reference TRBV7-9 and TRBJ1-2 for the parts outside the CDR3, the full variable domain is DTGVSQNPRHKITKRGQNVTFRCDPISEHNRLYWYRQTLGQGPEFLTYFQNEAQLEKSRLLSDRFSAERPKGSFSTLEIQRTEQGDSAMYLCASSRTGALNYGYTFGSGTRLTVV.

This rearrangement joins TRBV7-2 to TRBJ2-2, with D perhaps matching TRBD1 or TRBD2 (5 bases each). The V end was cut by 2 bases, the J end by 4 bases, with 11 bases between. This CDR3 has 15 residues. Germline CDR1 SGHTA, CDR2 FQGNSA. The CDR3 sequence is CASSLRGPGTGELFF. CDR3 DNA sequence: TGTGCCAGCAGCTTAAGGGGACCGGGCACCGGGGAGCTGTTTTTT.

The chain links TRBV28 to TRBJ1-2; 9 bases line up with TRBD1. V was clipped by 6 bases and J by 3 bases; unmatched bases: 8. The CDR3 has 15 amino acids. The germline V gene has CDR1 MDHEN and CDR2 SYDVKM. The CDR3 here is CASSTGTGFDYGYTF. The CDR3 nucleotides read TGTGCCAGCAGCACCGGGACAGGGTTTGACTATGGCTACACCTTC.

The rearrangement links TRBV5-5 to TRBJ2-7; TRBD1 aligns across 8 bases. V gave up 0 bases and J gave up 3 bases; unmatched junction bases: 8. This CDR3 has 16 amino acids. Germline CDR1 reads SGHKS; CDR2 reads YYEKEE (reference sequence). In DNA, the CDR3 is TGTGCCAGCAGCTTGGCCTGGGACAGGCCGAACTACGAGCAGTACTTC. This translates into CASSLAWDRPNYEQYF. The whole variable domain, filled in from reference TRBV5-5 and TRBJ2-7, reads DAGVTQSPTHLIKTRGQQVTLRCSPISGHKSVSWYQQVLGQGPQFIFQYYEKEERGRGNFPDRFSARQFPNYSSELNVNALLLGDSALYLCASSLAWDRPNYEQYFGPGTRLTVT.

The chain combines TRBV11-3 with TRBJ2-1; 12 bases map to TRBD2. The ends lost 5 bases at V and 2 bases at J; junction bases unmatched: 4. CDR3 length: 16 residues. Germline V lookup: CDR1 SGHNT, CDR2 YENEEA. CDR3: CASSPRTSGTYNEQFF. The CDR3 DNA reads as TGTGCCAGCAGCCCCCGGACTAGCGGGACCTACAATGAGCAGTTCTTC.

A few counts support this clone. This CDR3 is CASSLLYPLENSPLHF. The CDR3 bases are TGCGCCAGCAGCCTATTGTACCCTTTAGAAAATTCACCCCTCCACTTT. The chain uses TRBV4-3 and TRBJ1-6; D is uncertain. Per germline, CDR1 LGHNA and CDR2 YSLEER. The CDR3 covers 16 residues. Trimming took off 4 bases at V and 7 bases at J, with 17 bases between the two ends.

The CDR3 nucleotides read TGTGCCAGCAGCCCCGGCGGGGAGGGGAGCTCCTACGAGCAGTACTTC. This codes for CASSPGGEGSSYEQYF. V usage is TRBV9 and J usage is TRBJ2-7; TRBD2 matches 7 bases. J gave up 0 bases and V 4 bases, and 10 bases lay outside the gene matches. The germline gives CDR1 SGDLS, CDR2 YYNGEE. The CDR3 is 16 amino acids.

The chain joins TRBV6-2 or TRBV6-3 to TRBJ2-7, with TRBD1 as a possible D gene (5 bases). Trimming left V 1 base short and J 6 bases short, with 13 bases between. This CDR3 region has 14 residues. Per the germline V gene, CDR1 is MNHEY and CDR2 is SVGEGT. In DNA form, the CDR3 reads TGTGCCAGCAGTTACTGGCAGGGATCCACCGAGCAGTACTTC. Amino acids: CASSYWQGSTEQYF.